Following are 15 T cell receptor beta chains from one sample sequenced in a study of CD8+ T cells in alopecia areata. Sequencing used cDNA as its template, made by extracting RNA and reverse transcribing it. The repertoire was sequenced with immunoSEQ multiplex PCR; TCRdb's copy has only in-frame clones and lacks some. The data show about 170,000 clones, approximately 52% seen once. Treatment indicated: oral pan-JAK inhibitor, 5-10 mg twice daily. The input for sequencing was CD4+ T cells sorted from blood, taken at approximately week 55, from a patient treated with tofacitinib. The receptors stem from a human donor with alopecia areata.

This clone was seen more than once but under ten times. The chain joins TRBV29-1 to TRBJ2-5; 9 bases match TRBD1. This CDR3 comprises 14 residues. Trimming took 6 bases from V and 5 from J; bases not matched to a gene: 10. Germline CDR1 and CDR2: SQVTM and ANQGSEA. The CDR3, as DNA: TGCAGCGTGTCCGGGACAGGGCCTTGGGAGACCCAGTACTTC. Its translation: CSVSGTGPWETQYF.

V gene TRBV5-1 combines with J gene TRBJ2-1; possibly TRBD1 for D (5 bases). This CDR3 is built from 16 residues. V dropped 5 bases and J dropped 3 bases, with 18 bases sitting between them. Per the germline V gene, CDR1 is SGHRS and CDR2 is YFSETQ. The CDR3: CASSGQGAGDYNEQFF. CDR3 bases: TGCGCCAGCAGTGGGCAAGGGGCAGGCGACTACAATGAGCAGTTCTTC.

This chain links TRBV6-5 with TRBJ2-7, with TRBD1 matching over 8 bases. Trimming cost V 9 bases and J 2 bases; bases outside gene matches: 6. This CDR3 has 13 amino acids. CDR1 and CDR2 (germline): MNHEY, SVGAGI. DNA for the CDR3: TGTGCCAGTGACAGGGGAGGTACCTACGAGCAGTACTTC. Translated, it gives CASDRGGTYEQYF.

The rearrangement uses TRBV5-6 and TRBJ2-5; 7 bases map to TRBD1. V lost 4 bases and J lost 5; bases outside the gene matches: 8. This CDR3 spans 14 amino acids. Looked up from germline, CDR1 is SGHDT and CDR2 is YYEEEE. CDR3 residues: CASSQTGSQETQYF. CDR3 nucleotides: TGTGCCAGCAGCCAGACAGGGTCTCAGGAGACCCAGTACTTC.

This clone was recorded a few times. The rearrangement links TRBV7-7 to TRBJ2-7; the D gene could be TRBD1 or TRBD2 (5 bases each). The CDR3 is made up of 13 amino acids. V lost 5 bases to trimming and J lost 8 bases, with 16 bases between them. The germline CDR1 and CDR2 sequences are SSHAT and FNYEAQ (reference sequence). This CDR3 is CASSPSRSGQQYF. The CDR3 bases are TGTGCCAGCAGCCCCTCCCGGTCGGGGCAGCAGTACTTC. Variable domain in full (rest from reference TRBV7-7 and TRBJ2-7): GAGVSQSPRYKVTKRGQDVTLRCDPISSHATLYWYQQALGQGPEFLTYFNYEAQPDKSGLPSDRFSAERPEGSISTLTIQRTEQRDSAMYRCASSPSRSGQQYFGPGTRLTVT.

The rearrangement joins TRBV4-2 to TRBJ2-5; 7 nucleotides agree with TRBD2. The length of the CDR3 is 16 residues. J lost 2 bases, V lost 0 bases, and 6 bases had no gene match. Germline CDR1 is LGHNA and CDR2 is YNFKEQ. This chain's CDR3 is CASSQDRLARQETQYF. In nucleotides, the CDR3 is TGTGCCAGCAGCCAAGATAGACTAGCACGTCAAGAGACCCAGTACTTC.

V is TRBV6-5 and J is TRBJ1-2; tentatively, D is TRBD1 (5 bases). V gave up 4 bases and J gave up 8 bases, with 17 bases separating them. The CDR3 is 14 residues long. The germline V gene encodes CDR1 MNHEY and CDR2 SVGAGI. For the CDR3, the DNA is TGTGCCAGCAGTTTGGGGGAATTTTCGAAGGGCTACACCTTC. Its translation: CASSLGEFSKGYTF.

The rearrangement links TRBV5-6 to TRBJ1-4, with D unresolved. Germline CDR1 is SGHDT and CDR2 is YYEEEE. This CDR3 is built from 15 residues. The germline V and J ends were trimmed by 4 bases and 7 bases, with 17 bases remaining between them. The CDR3 nucleotides are TGTGCCAGCAGCCTTCGACGCCTGGGAGGTGAAAAACTGTTTTTT. It is translated as CASSLRRLGGEKLFF.

This clone was counted only a few times. The chain is built from TRBV10-3 and TRBJ1-2, with D unresolved. V lost 9 bases and J lost 4, with 15 bases in between. Germline V gene data show CDR1 as ENHRY and CDR2 as SYGVKD. CDR3 length equals 13 residues. CDR3 coding DNA: TGTGCCATAACCTACAACGTCCTCTATGGCTACACCTTC. It is translated as CAITYNVLYGYTF.

V is TRBV29-1 and J is TRBJ2-7, with TRBD1 identical over 7 bases. CDR1 and CDR2 (germline): SQVTM, ANQGSEA. The V segment lost 7 bases and the J segment 0 bases; nucleotides outside the gene matches: 9. The CDR3 is 14 amino acids. This CDR3 is CSGLDRLNSYEQYF. Written as DNA, the CDR3 is TGCAGCGGCTTGGACAGGCTGAACTCCTACGAGCAGTACTTC.

The genes are TRBV10-3 and TRBJ2-7; TRBD1 is a possible D gene (6 bases). This CDR3 contains 14 residues. Germline V gene lookup returns CDR1 ENHRY and CDR2 SYGVKD. V was cut by 10 bases and J by 9 bases, with 25 bases left in between. The CDR3 region has the DNA TGTGCCACCAGGAGCTCCGGGACACACGACGCGCAGTACTTC. Protein: CATRSSGTHDAQYF.

The rearrangement uses TRBV27 and TRBJ1-2; TRBD1 matches at 10 bases. J was trimmed by 7 bases and V by 5 bases; bases with no gene match: 7. Germline CDR1 and CDR2: MNHEY and SMNVEV (reference sequence). The CDR3 length is 14 residues. CDR3 DNA sequence: TGTGCCAGCAGTACCTCGGGACAGGGGATTGGCTACACCTTC. Its protein product is CASSTSGQGIGYTF.

The rearrangement joins TRBV7-9 to TRBJ1-1; a possible D gene is TRBD1 (5 bases). With 1 base removed from V and 0 bases from J, the gap between germline ends came to 9 bases. The CDR3 sequence is 15 residues long. CDR1 and CDR2 (germline): SEHNR, FQNEAQ (reference sequence). CDR3 in DNA: TGTGCCAGCAGCTTAGAGGCAGGGTTGAACACTGAAGCTTTCTTT. Translating gives CASSLEAGLNTEAFF.

V usage is TRBV4-2 and J usage is TRBJ2-2; D perhaps matches TRBD2 (7 bases). V lost 3 bases and J 11 bases, leaving 10 bases between the germline ends. Germline V CDR1 and CDR2: LGHNA, YNFKEQ. This CDR3 has 12 residues. The CDR3 nucleotides read TGTGCCAGCAGCCACCGGGGGGCAGAGCTGTTTTTT. This encodes CASSHRGAELFF.

The rearrangement joins TRBV25-1 to TRBJ1-1, with D uncertain. This CDR3 contains 13 residues. V was shortened by 6 bases and J by 1 base, with 9 bases between the two germline ends. CDR1 and CDR2 from the germline V gene are MGHDK and SYGVNS. This CDR3 reads CASRPPGNTEAFF. The CDR3 coding sequence is TGTGCCAGCAGACCTCCGGGGAACACTGAAGCTTTCTTT.